One sample yielded the 5 T cell receptor beta chains listed below, sequenced in a study of T cells after yellow fever vaccination. Each CDR3 protein is one row after TCRdb ran MiXCR on the 5' RACE reads. The table shows around 25,000 distinct CDR3 sequences, with roughly 4.5% occurring only once. The specimen comprised PBMCs, either bulk or a sorted T-cell subset (CD4+, CD8+, memory, or dextramer-sorted; not recorded which), sampled on the day of the yellow fever booster vaccination. The receptors stem from a man aged 18 to 30 who received the YFV17D yellow fever vaccine.

This clonotype was counted many times. The chain recombines TRBV5-1 with TRBJ2-4; 7 nucleotides agree with TRBD1. The V segment lost 0 bases and the J segment 7 bases; nucleotides outside the gene matches: 1. Germline CDR1 is SGHRS and CDR2 is YFSETQ. This CDR3 region has 13 residues. CDR3 in amino acids: CASSLVGQNIQYF. DNA for the CDR3: TGCGCCAGCAGCTTGGTGGGACAGAACATTCAGTACTTC.

Only a few counts were recorded for this clonotype. The chain has TRBV5-4 and TRBJ1-3; D gene uncertain. This CDR3 comprises 14 residues. Germline V lookup: CDR1 SGHNT, CDR2 YYREEE (reference sequence). V lost 4 bases, J lost 1 base, and 9 bases lay in between. This CDR3 is CASSQMESGNTIYF. CDR3 in DNA: TGTGCCAGCAGCCAAATGGAATCTGGAAACACCATATATTTT.

In its sample, this clonotype was seen many times. V is TRBV5-6 and J is TRBJ1-2, with 8 nucleotides matching TRBD1. From germline, CDR1 is SGHDT and CDR2 YYEEEE. Trimming cost V 4 bases and J 3 bases; bases outside gene matches: 8. The CDR3 runs to 15 residues. CDR3 coding DNA: TGTGCCAGCAGCACCGCCGGACAGGGCTACTATGGCTACACCTTC. Encoded protein: CASSTAGQGYYGYTF.

This clonotype was counted many times. The chain links TRBV7-2 to TRBJ2-2, with D hard to call. The CDR3 contains 13 residues. V lost 7 bases to trimming and J lost 4 bases, with 10 bases between them. Germline CDR1 is SGHTA and CDR2 is FQGNSA. The CDR3 DNA is TGTGCCAGCACCGTCTACGGCACCGGGGAGCTGTTTTTT. Its translation is CASTVYGTGELFF.

In its sample, this clonotype ranks as medium-sized. The chain combines TRBV4-2 with TRBJ2-5; 15 nucleotides line up with TRBD2. The CDR3 runs to 16 residues. Germline assignment: CDR1 LGHNA and CDR2 YNFKEQ. J gave up 5 bases and V 2 bases, and 3 bases lay outside the gene matches. This CDR3 is CASSQTGTSGGETQYF. For the CDR3, the DNA is TGTGCCAGCAGCCAAACCGGGACTAGCGGGGGGGAGACCCAGTACTTC.